These 11 T cell receptor beta chains originate from one sample sequenced in a study of shared clonotypes between healthy human individuals. Sequencing used immunoSEQ multiplex PCR; TCRdb keeps in-frame clones, though not all of them. The sample shows over a million clones, 70% to 80% of them seen only once. The sample comprised memory CD4+ T cells sorted from blood. As for subset: CD45RA-negative fraction. These receptors came from a man younger than 35 in good health.

The chain links TRBV19 to TRBJ2-2; unclear D gene. The germline V gene has CDR1 LNHDA and CDR2 SQIVND (reference sequence). V was shortened by 3 bases and J by 3 bases, with 8 bases between the two germline ends. The CDR3 has 14 amino acids. The CDR3 loop reads CASSIVTDTGELFF. CDR3 sequence (DNA): TGTGCCAGTAGTATTGTGACGGACACCGGGGAGCTGTTTTTT.

The J gene is TRBJ1-2, the V gene TRBV30; 9 positions agree with TRBD1. V gave up 2 bases and J gave up 4 bases; unmatched junction bases: 5. The length of the CDR3 is 14 residues. In germline, CDR1 is GTSNPN, CDR2 SVGIG (reference sequence). CDR3 DNA sequence: TGTGCCTGGAGTCGGGACAGGGACGTCTATGGCTACACCTTC. This gives the protein CAWSRDRDVYGYTF.

This clone has a single count. The sample has other DNA sequences that encode this CDR3 too. This chain joins TRBV9 and TRBJ1-1; D gene unclear. In germline, CDR1 is SGDLS, CDR2 YYNGEE. With 2 bases removed from V and 0 bases from J, the gap between germline ends came to 8 bases. CDR3 length: 14 amino acids. CDR3 DNA: TGTGCCAGCAGCGTGGAGGGTATGAACACTGAAGCTTTCTTT. Translation: CASSVEGMNTEAFF.

About this clone itself: The same CDR3 also results from other DNA sequences found in this sample. CDR3 sequence: CASSLSGGGDTQYF. CDR3 nucleotides: TGCGCCAGCAGCTTGTCAGGTGGGGGAGATACGCAGTATTTT. This chain links TRBV5-1 with TRBJ2-3; D assignment may be TRBD1 or TRBD2 (5 bases each). The CDR3 sequence is 14 residues long. Germline loops: CDR1 SGHRS, CDR2 YFSETQ. V gave up 1 base and J gave up 5 bases, with 11 bases separating them.

Of note for this clone: The sample carries other DNA sequences with the same CDR3. The chain joins TRBV18 to TRBJ2-1; no clear D gene. CDR3 length equals 13 residues. Germline CDR1 is KGHSH and CDR2 is LQKENI. Trimming stripped 2 bases from V and 9 bases from J, with 11 bases between. CDR3 in amino acids: CASSPSDTREQFF. DNA of the CDR3: TGTGCCAGCTCACCAAGCGACACGCGTGAGCAGTTCTTC.

This clone was seen a few times. The rearrangement links TRBV5-1 to TRBJ1-2, with 7 bases lining up with TRBD1. This CDR3 has 14 amino acids. Germline lookup yields CDR1 SGHRS and CDR2 YFSETQ. The V gene end was trimmed by 0 bases and the J gene end by 8 bases; junction bases not matched to a gene: 7. The CDR3 nucleotides read TGCGCCAGCAGCTTGGACAGGGGAGAGGGAGGCTACACCTTC. Protein: CASSLDRGEGGYTF.

This clone was observed a few times. The chain uses TRBV18 and TRBJ2-1, with D possibly TRBD1 on 6 matching bases. Germline CDR1 is KGHSH and CDR2 is LQKENI. Trimming pared 3 bases from V and 2 bases from J, leaving 14 bases between. This CDR3 is built from 16 residues. CDR3 sequence reads: CASSPVPGVPYNEQFF. The CDR3 DNA follows: TGTGCCAGCTCACCCGTCCCAGGGGTGCCCTACAATGAGCAGTTCTTC.

Written as DNA, the CDR3 is TGTGCCAGCAGCCCGGACCAAAACACCGGGGAGCTGTTTTTT. It encodes CASSPDQNTGELFF. This chain connects TRBV9 to TRBJ2-2; D remains unclear. The CDR3 length is 14 residues. V was clipped by 4 bases and J by 2 bases, with 9 bases between them. Germline V CDR1 and CDR2: SGDLS, YYNGEE.

The rearrangement links TRBV7-2 to TRBJ2-7; the match to TRBD2 covers 7 bases. V lost 8 bases, J lost 2 bases, and 9 bases stayed unmatched. Germline V gene lookup returns CDR1 SGHTA and CDR2 FQGNSA. The CDR3 runs to 14 residues. As DNA, the CDR3 is TGTGCCAGCGCACCGGGGAGGGCCGCCTACGAGCAGTACTTC. Its protein is CASAPGRAAYEQYF.

This sequence joins TRBV10-2 and TRBJ2-1, with 12 bases aligning to TRBD2. With V trimmed by 2 bases and J by 8 bases, 7 bases remained unmatched. This CDR3 is 16 amino acids long. CDR1 and CDR2 (germline): WSHSY, SAAADI. The CDR3 spells CASSEPLAGGMDEQFF. The DNA of the CDR3 is TGCGCCAGCAGTGAGCCACTAGCGGGGGGCATGGATGAGCAGTTCTTC.

This clone appeared once. The CDR3 region has the DNA TGTGCCAGCTCACGGGACTGGAACACCGGGGAGCTGTTTTTT. It yields the protein CASSRDWNTGELFF. V gene TRBV18 combines with J gene TRBJ2-2; tentative D call: TRBD2 (6 bases). The CDR3 runs to 14 residues. V was trimmed by 4 bases and J by 1 base, leaving 7 bases between them. Germline values: CDR1 KGHSH, CDR2 LQKENI.